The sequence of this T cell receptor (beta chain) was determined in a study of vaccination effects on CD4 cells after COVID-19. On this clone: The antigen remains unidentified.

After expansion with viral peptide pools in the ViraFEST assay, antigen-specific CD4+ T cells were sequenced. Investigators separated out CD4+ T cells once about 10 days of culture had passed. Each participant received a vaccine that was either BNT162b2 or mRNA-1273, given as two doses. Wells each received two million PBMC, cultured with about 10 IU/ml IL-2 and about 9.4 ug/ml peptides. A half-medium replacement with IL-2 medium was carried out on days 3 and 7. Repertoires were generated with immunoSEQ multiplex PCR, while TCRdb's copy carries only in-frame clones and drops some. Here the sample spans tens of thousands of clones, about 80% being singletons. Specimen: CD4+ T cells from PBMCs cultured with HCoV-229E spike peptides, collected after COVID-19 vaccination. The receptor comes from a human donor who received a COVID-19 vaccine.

DNA for the CDR3: TGTGCCTGGAGTGCAAAGGCAGGGACAGGGAGCTCCTACGAGCAGTACGTC. It yields the protein CAWSAKAGTGSSYEQYV. The chain is built from TRBV30 and TRBJ2-7; 9 nucleotides match TRBD1. Germline values: CDR1 GTSNPN, CDR2 SVGIG (reference sequence). The CDR3 is made up of 17 amino acids. Germline trimming cut 1 base from V and 0 bases from J; bases unmatched to any gene: 10.